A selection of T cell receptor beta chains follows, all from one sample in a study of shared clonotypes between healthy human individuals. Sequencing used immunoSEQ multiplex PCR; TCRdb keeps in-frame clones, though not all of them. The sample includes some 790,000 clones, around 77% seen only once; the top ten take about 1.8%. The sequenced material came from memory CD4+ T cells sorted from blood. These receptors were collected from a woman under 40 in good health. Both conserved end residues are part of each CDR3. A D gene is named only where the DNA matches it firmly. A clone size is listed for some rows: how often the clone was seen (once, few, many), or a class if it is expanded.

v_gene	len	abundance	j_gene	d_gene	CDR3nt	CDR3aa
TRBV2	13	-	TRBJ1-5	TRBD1	TGTGCCAGCAGCGAGGGGGCGGTTCAGCCCCAGCATTTT	CASSEGAVQPQHF
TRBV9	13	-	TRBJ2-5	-	TGTGCCAGCAGCGTGCAGGGACAAGAGACCCAGTACTTC	CASSVQGQETQYF
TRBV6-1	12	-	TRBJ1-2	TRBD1	TGTGCCATCCTGGACAGGGGGTATGGCTACACCTTC	CAILDRGYGYTF
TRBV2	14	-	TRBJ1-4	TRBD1	TGTGCCAGCAGTGGACAGGGAGGAAACGAAAAACTGTTTTTT	CASSGQGGNEKLFF
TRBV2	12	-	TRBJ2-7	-	TGTGCCAGCAGCGCAGACACCTACGAGCAGTACTTC	CASSADTYEQYF
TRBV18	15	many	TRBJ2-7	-	TGTGCCAGCTCACCGCCCGGGGTGGGCTCCTACGAGCAGTACTTC	CASSPPGVGSYEQYF
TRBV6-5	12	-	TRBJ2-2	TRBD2	TGTGCCGTACGGGAGGACACCGGGGAGCTGTTTTTT	CAVREDTGELFF
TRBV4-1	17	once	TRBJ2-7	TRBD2	TGCGCCAGCAGCCACCGACTAGCGGGAGTATCCTCCTACGAGCAGTACTTC	CASSHRLAGVSSYEQYF
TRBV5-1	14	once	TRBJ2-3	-	TGCGCCAGCAGCTTGGGCAGGGGAGGAGATACGCAGTATTTT	CASSLGRGGDTQYF
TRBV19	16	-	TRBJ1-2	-	TGTGCCAGTGGAAGAGGGGCGGTCACGATTAACTATGGCTACACCTTC	CASGRGAVTINYGYTF
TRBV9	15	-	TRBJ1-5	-	TGTGCCAGCAGTGTAGACCCAGGTACTAATCAGCCCCAGCATTTT	CASSVDPGTNQPQHF
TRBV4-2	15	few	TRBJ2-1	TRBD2	TGTGCCAGCAGCCCGTGGACTAGGGGAGGCAATGAGCAGTTCTTC	CASSPWTRGGNEQFF
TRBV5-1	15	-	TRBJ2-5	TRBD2	TGCGCCAGCAGCTTCGCACTAGCGGGTAGGGAGACCCAGTACTTC	CASSFALAGRETQYF
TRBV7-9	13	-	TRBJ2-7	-	TGTGCCAGCAGCTTAGACACCCGCTACGAGCAGTACTTC	CASSLDTRYEQYF